This TCR beta chain was identified in a study of blood T cell repertoires in COVID-19. The CDR3 is made up of 12 amino acids. Germline V gene sequence: CDR1 LNHDA, CDR2 SQIVND (reference sequence). Trimming removed 6 bases at V and 4 bases at J, with 9 bases between. Only in-frame clones appear in the TCRdb table, and some are missing; sequencing was by immunoSEQ multiplex PCR. Of around 200,000 clones listed, roughly nine tenths are singletons. Input material: peripheral blood. This sequence joins TRBV19 and TRBJ2-5, with D unresolved. The sequence came from a man aged 35-49 years with acute or convalescent COVID-19. The DNA for the CDR3 is TGTGCCAGTAGCACGGGTAGAGAGACCCAGTACTTC. This codes for CASSTGRETQYF.